One sample yielded the 17 T cell receptor beta chains listed below, sequenced in a study of patients and donors after allogeneic stem cell transplantation. TCRdb called the RT-PCR reads again in MiXCR, with one record for every CDR3 protein. The sample carries 150,000 to 200,000 distinct CDR3 sequences, around 30% recorded once. The sequencing input was blood, either unsorted or a sorted T cell fraction (not recorded which). All receptors come from a human donor who was either an allogeneic HSCT recipient or a stem cell or donor lymphocyte infusion donor (not recorded which). It is not recorded whose cells these are; they may come from a transplant donor.

In its sample, this clonotype was seen a few times. The chain couples TRBV20-1 to TRBJ2-3, with no clear D. V lost 6 bases to trimming and J lost 0 bases, with 7 bases between them. The CDR3 is 12 amino acids. The germline V gene encodes CDR1 DFQATT and CDR2 SNEGSKA (reference sequence). The chain's CDR3 is CSARTSTDTQYF. The CDR3 bases are TGCAGTGCCCGAACTAGCACAGATACGCAGTATTTT.

The chain is built from TRBV3-1 and TRBJ1-3; no firm D call. Germline CDR1 LGHDT, CDR2 YNNKEL (reference sequence). CDR3 size: 19 residues. V was cut by 4 bases and J by 0 bases, with 22 bases left in between. CDR3 sequence (DNA): TGTGCCAGCAGCCTAAAGATAAACAGTCTCCCCCACTCTGGAAACACCATATATTTT. It yields the protein CASSLKINSLPHSGNTIYF.

This clonotype appeared a few times. This chain joins TRBV12-3 or TRBV12-4 and TRBJ2-1; TRBD2 aligns across 7 bases. This CDR3 has 12 amino acids. The V segment lost 6 bases and the J segment 14 bases; nucleotides outside the gene matches: 10. The CDR3 DNA sequence: TGTGCCAGCAGCAACCCTCCGGGACTAAAGTTCTTC. It specifies CASSNPPGLKFF.

The genes are TRBV12-3 or TRBV12-4 and TRBJ1-6; D is perhaps TRBD1 (6 bases). There are 14 residues in the CDR3. Trimming left V 6 bases short and J 6 bases short, with 12 bases between. CDR3 nucleotide sequence: TGTGCCAGCAGCTTGACAGGCCTTAATTCACCCCTCCACTTT. This codes for CASSLTGLNSPLHF.

The J gene is TRBJ2-1, the V gene TRBV4-3; TRBD1 matches at 7 bases. V shed 0 bases, J shed 4 bases, and the junction held 9 bases outside the gene matches. CDR3 length: 17 amino acids. Looked up from germline, CDR1 is LGHNA and CDR2 is YSLEER. In nucleotides, the CDR3 is TGCGCCAGCAGCCAAGAGAGGGGACAGCCGCTTTACAATGAGCAGTTCTTC. Its translation is CASSQERGQPLYNEQFF.

The rearrangement joins TRBV7-2 to TRBJ2-2; TRBD1 aligns across 8 bases. The germline V gene has CDR1 SGHTA and CDR2 FQGNSA. This CDR3 spans 15 amino acids. With V trimmed by 3 bases and J by 6 bases, 6 bases remained unmatched. Here the CDR3 reads CASSFARGRAGELFF. DNA of the CDR3: TGTGCCAGCAGCTTCGCCAGGGGGCGGGCCGGGGAGCTGTTTTTT.

This sequence joins TRBV10-1 and TRBJ2-1, with TRBD1 matching 9 bases. From germline, CDR1 is WNHNN and CDR2 SYGVQD (reference sequence). J was trimmed by 2 bases and V by 3 bases; bases with no gene match: 5. CDR3 length equals 16 residues. The CDR3 DNA is TGCGCCAGCAGTGACCCCGGGACAGGGCCCTACAATGAGCAGTTCTTC. Amino acid sequence: CASSDPGTGPYNEQFF.

This sequence joins TRBV4-2 and TRBJ2-3; 11 positions agree with TRBD2. The CDR3 is 17 amino acids. Per the germline V gene, CDR1 is LGHNA and CDR2 is YNFKEQ. The junction had 7 bases not matched to a gene; V was cut back by 1 base and J by 4 bases. CDR3 nucleotide sequence: TGTGCCAGCAGCCAAGTAGAACTAGCGGGAGCGGCAGATACGCAGTATTTT. Translated: CASSQVELAGAADTQYF.

The chain recombines TRBV10-1 with TRBJ2-4; no clear D. Trimming pared 4 bases from V and 4 bases from J, leaving 5 bases between. Per germline, CDR1 WNHNN and CDR2 SYGVQD (reference sequence). This CDR3 spans 12 amino acids. The CDR3 bases are TGCGCCAGCAGTGCCGATAAAAACATTCAGTACTTC. Protein product: CASSADKNIQYF.

The chain links TRBV4-3 to TRBJ2-1; 8 positions match TRBD2. The CDR3 covers 15 residues. The ends lost 5 bases at V and 3 bases at J; junction bases unmatched: 6. CDR1 and CDR2 from the germline V gene are LGHNA and YSLEER. CDR3 sequence (DNA): TGCGCCAGCAGCTATTCCGGGACTAGCTACAATGAGCAGTTCTTC. As protein: CASSYSGTSYNEQFF.

This clonotype has ten or more counts. The rearrangement links TRBV20-1 to TRBJ1-6; the match to TRBD1 covers 11 bases. This CDR3 comprises 14 residues. J was trimmed by 8 bases and V by 6 bases; bases with no gene match: 6. Germline V gene data show CDR1 as DFQATT and CDR2 as SNEGSKA (reference sequence). The CDR3 DNA is TGCAGTGCCACCGGACAGGGGGCTTATTCACCCCTCCACTTT. Amino acids: CSATGQGAYSPLHF.

The J gene is TRBJ1-6, the V gene TRBV20-1, with D perhaps matching TRBD1 (6 bases). CDR3 size: 15 residues. The germline gives CDR1 DFQATT, CDR2 SNEGSKA (reference sequence). Trimming took off 3 bases at V and 7 bases at J, with 16 bases between the two ends. CDR3 in amino acids: CSARPAGAMNSPLHF. The CDR3 nucleotides read TGCAGTGCTAGGCCGGCGGGGGCTATGAATTCACCCCTCCACTTT.

This clonotype was counted between two and nine times. V gene TRBV3-2 combines with J gene TRBJ2-1; the table's D call TRBD2 went unverified against the DNA. TRBV3-2 is a documented pseudogene. The CDR3 has 16 amino acids. CDR3 sequence (DNA): TGTGCCAGCAGCCATCCCGGGACTAGCGGAAGCAATGAGCAGTTCTTC. Its translation is CASSHPGTSGSNEQFF.

Written as DNA, the CDR3 is TGCAGTGCCCGGGTGGCAGATACGCAGTATTTT. Amino acids: CSARVADTQYF. The V gene is TRBV20-1, the J gene TRBJ2-3, with no clear D. The CDR3 sequence is 11 residues long. The germline V gene has CDR1 DFQATT and CDR2 SNEGSKA (reference sequence). Trimming cost V 6 bases and J 4 bases, with 8 bases left between them.

The chain uses TRBV27 and TRBJ1-2; weak D call: TRBD1 (6 bases). V lost 2 bases, J lost 8 bases, and 15 bases lay in between. This CDR3 has 14 amino acids. From germline, CDR1 is MNHEY and CDR2 SMNVEV (reference sequence). The CDR3 loop is CASSLPGGGGGYTF. CDR3 DNA sequence: TGTGCCAGCAGTTTACCAGGCGGGGGCGGAGGCTACACCTTC.

This clonotype has more than one count but fewer than ten. The chain employs TRBV20-1 and TRBJ2-7; 10 bases align to TRBD2. The J segment lost 2 bases and the V segment lost 5 bases, leaving 6 bases of the junction unmatched. There are 14 residues in the CDR3. Germline assignment: CDR1 DFQATT and CDR2 SNEGSKA (reference sequence). The DNA of the CDR3 is TGCAGTGCTGGTAGCGGGAGGTCTACCTACGAGCAGTACTTC. It translates to CSAGSGRSTYEQYF.

This chain uses TRBV20-1 with TRBJ2-1; 7 bases are shared with TRBD2. Germline V CDR1 and CDR2: DFQATT, SNEGSKA (reference sequence). The trim removed 1 base at V and 4 bases at J, leaving 7 bases unmatched. This CDR3 has 15 amino acids. Written as DNA, the CDR3 is TGCAGTGCTAGAGGAGCTAGCGGACCGTACAATGAGCAGTTCTTC. Encoded protein: CSARGASGPYNEQFF.